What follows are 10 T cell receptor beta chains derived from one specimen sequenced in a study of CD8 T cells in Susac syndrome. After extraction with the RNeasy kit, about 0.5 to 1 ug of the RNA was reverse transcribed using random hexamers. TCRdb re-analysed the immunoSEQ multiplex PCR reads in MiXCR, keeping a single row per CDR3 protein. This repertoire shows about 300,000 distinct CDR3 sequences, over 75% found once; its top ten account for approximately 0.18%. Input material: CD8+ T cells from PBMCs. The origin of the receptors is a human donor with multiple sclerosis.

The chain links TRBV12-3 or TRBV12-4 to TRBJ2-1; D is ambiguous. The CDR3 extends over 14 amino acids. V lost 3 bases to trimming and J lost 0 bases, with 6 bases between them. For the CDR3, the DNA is TGTGCCAGCAGTTTTGAGAGCTCCTACAATGAGCAGTTCTTC. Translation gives CASSFESSYNEQFF.

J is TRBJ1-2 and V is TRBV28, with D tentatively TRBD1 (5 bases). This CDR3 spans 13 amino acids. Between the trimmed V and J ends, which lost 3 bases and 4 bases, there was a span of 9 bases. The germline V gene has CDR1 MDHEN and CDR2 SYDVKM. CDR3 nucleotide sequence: TGTGCCAGCAGTTTTGGGGCCCCCTATGGCTACACCTTC. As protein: CASSFGAPYGYTF.

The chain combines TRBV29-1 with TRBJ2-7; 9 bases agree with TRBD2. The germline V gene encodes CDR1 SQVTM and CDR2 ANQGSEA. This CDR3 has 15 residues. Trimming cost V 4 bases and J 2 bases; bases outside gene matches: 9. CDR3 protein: CSVVPLTSGPYEQYF. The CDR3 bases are TGCAGCGTTGTCCCTTTGACTAGCGGTCCCTACGAGCAGTACTTC.

CDR3 DNA sequence: TGTGCCAGCAGGGGTCCAAAGGCGACCTGGGGAGAGCAGTACTTC. Translation: CASRGPKATWGEQYF. The rearrangement links TRBV6-2 or TRBV6-3 to TRBJ2-7; D gene unclear. Germline-derived CDR1 and CDR2 are MNHEY and SVGEGT. The CDR3 has 15 amino acids. V was pared by 6 bases and J by 7 bases, with 22 bases between.

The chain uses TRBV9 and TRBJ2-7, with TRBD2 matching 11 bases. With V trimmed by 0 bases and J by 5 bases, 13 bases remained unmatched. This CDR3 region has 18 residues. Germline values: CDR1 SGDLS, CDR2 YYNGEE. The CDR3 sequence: CASSVAEGGTSGYHEQYF. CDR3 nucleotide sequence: TGTGCCAGCAGCGTAGCGGAGGGAGGGACTAGCGGTTACCACGAGCAGTACTTC.

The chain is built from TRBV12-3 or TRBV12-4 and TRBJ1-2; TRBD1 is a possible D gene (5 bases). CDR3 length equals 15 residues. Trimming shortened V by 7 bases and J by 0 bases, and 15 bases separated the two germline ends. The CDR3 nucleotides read TGTGCCAGCACCCTAAGAGGGGAGGCTAACTATGGCTACACCTTC. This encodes CASTLRGEANYGYTF.

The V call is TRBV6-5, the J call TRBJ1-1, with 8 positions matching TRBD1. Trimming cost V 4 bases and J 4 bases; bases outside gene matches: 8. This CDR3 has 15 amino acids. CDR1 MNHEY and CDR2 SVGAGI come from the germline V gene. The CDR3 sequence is CASSLRGQGRTEAFF. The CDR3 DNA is TGTGCCAGCAGTTTGCGAGGACAGGGACGCACTGAAGCTTTCTTT.

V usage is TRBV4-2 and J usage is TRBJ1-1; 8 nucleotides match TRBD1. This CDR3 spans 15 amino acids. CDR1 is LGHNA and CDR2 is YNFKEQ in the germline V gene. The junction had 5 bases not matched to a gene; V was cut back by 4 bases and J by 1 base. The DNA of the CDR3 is TGTGCCAGCAGCCCACCCGGGACAGGGAACACTGAAGCTTTCTTT. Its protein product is CASSPPGTGNTEAFF.

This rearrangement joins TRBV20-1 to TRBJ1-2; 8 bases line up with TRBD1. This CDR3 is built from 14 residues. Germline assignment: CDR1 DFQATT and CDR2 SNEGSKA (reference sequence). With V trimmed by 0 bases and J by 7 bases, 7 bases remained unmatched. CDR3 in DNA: TGCAGTGCTAGAGATACGGACAGGGTAACTGGCTACACCTTC. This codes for CSARDTDRVTGYTF.

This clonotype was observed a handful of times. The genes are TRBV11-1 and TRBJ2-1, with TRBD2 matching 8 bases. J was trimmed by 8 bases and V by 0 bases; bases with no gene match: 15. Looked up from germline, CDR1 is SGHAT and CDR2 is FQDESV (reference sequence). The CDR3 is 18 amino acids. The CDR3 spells CASSLAETSANFLDEQFF. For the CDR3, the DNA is TGTGCCAGCAGCTTAGCGGAGACTAGCGCTAACTTTTTGGATGAGCAGTTCTTC.